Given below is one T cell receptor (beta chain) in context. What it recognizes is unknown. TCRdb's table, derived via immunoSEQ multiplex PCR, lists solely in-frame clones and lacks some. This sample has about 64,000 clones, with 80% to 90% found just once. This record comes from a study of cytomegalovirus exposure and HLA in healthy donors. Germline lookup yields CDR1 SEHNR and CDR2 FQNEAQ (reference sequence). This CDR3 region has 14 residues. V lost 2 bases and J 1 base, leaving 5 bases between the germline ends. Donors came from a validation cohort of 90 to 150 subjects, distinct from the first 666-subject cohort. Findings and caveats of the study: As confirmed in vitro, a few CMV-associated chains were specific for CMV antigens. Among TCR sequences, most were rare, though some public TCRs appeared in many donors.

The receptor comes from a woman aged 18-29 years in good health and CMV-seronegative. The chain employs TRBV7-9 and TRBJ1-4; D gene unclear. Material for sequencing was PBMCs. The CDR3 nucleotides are TGTGCCAGCAGCTTAAGAGAAACTAATGAAAAACTGTTTTTT. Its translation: CASSLRETNEKLFF.